The T cell receptor beta chain under discussion was sequenced for a study of early T cells in non-severe SARS-CoV-2 infection. Whole-study findings and limits: Using VDJdb, the matching emphasized anti-spike CD8 responses while missing private and CD4 specificities.

As to this clonotype: The antigen is undetermined.

The CDR3 spans 15 residues. J was trimmed by 0 bases and V by 0 bases; bases with no gene match: 3. Germline V gene sequence: CDR1 SQVTM, CDR2 ANQGSEA. TCRdb re-analysed the 5' RACE reads in MiXCR, keeping a single row per CDR3 protein. The data show approximately 71,000 distinct CDR3 sequences, roughly an eighth seen once. V and J are TRBV29-1 and TRBJ2-7; TRBD1 aligns across 9 bases. The clonotype comes from an adult who was a healthcare worker with PCR-confirmed SARS-CoV-2 infection or an uninfected control (not recorded which). Sequenced: whole blood. The chain's CDR3 is CSVEEVDRGSYEQYF. The CDR3 nucleotides read TGCAGCGTTGAAGAGGTGGACAGGGGCTCCTACGAGCAGTACTTC.